A selection of T cell receptor beta chains follows, all from one sample in a study of post-analysis software for immune sequencing data. TCRdb recomputed calls from the PCR reads with MiXCR, one row per CDR3 protein. In the table there are hundreds of thousands of distinct CDR3 sequences, roughly 27% of which are singletons. Material: blood. The receptor set was obtained from a girl between 5 and 17 years old with multiple sclerosis. CDR3s include the opening cysteine and the closing phenylalanine or tryptophan. A D gene is named only where the DNA matches it firmly. Where a row states a size, it is once, few, many or the class of an expanded clone; other rows omit it.

TRBV15	TRBJ2-7	-	few	13	CATSRVLENEQYF	TGTGCCACCAGCAGAGTTTTGGAGAACGAGCAGTACTTC
TRBV20-1	TRBJ1-1	-	few	15	CSARGSLGPNTEAFF	TGCAGTGCTAGAGGGTCCCTGGGGCCGAACACTGAAGCTTTCTTT
TRBV7-2	TRBJ2-1	-	few	13	CASSFSRQNEQFF	TGTGCCAGCAGCTTTTCCAGGCAAAATGAGCAGTTCTTC
TRBV20-1	TRBJ2-4	-	-	13	CSARVAGKNIQYF	TGCAGTGCTAGAGTCGCGGGGAAAAACATTCAGTACTTC
TRBV7-7	TRBJ2-1	-	-	17	CASSPRNYPGSLDEQFF	TGTGCCAGCAGCCCCAGAAATTATCCCGGGAGTCTGGATGAGCAGTTCTTC
TRBV6-5	TRBJ2-3	-	few	13	CASSYSITDTQYF	TGTGCCAGCAGTTACTCGATCACAGATACGCAGTATTTT
TRBV6-5	TRBJ2-7	TRBD2	few	13	CASGVAGTYEQYF	TGTGCCAGCGGTGTAGCGGGGACCTACGAGCAGTACTTC
TRBV12-3/TRBV12-4	TRBJ2-3	TRBD2	-	16	CASSLWLAATTDTQYF	TGTGCCAGCAGTTTATGGCTAGCGGCCACCACAGATACGCAGTATTTT
TRBV20-1	TRBJ1-4	TRBD1	-	13	CSASLTGWEKLFF	TGCAGTGCTAGCCTGACAGGGTGGGAAAAACTGTTTTTT
TRBV27	TRBJ2-1	TRBD2	few	17	CASRTSGRAVSYNEQFF	TGTGCCAGCAGGACTAGCGGGAGGGCCGTATCCTACAATGAGCAGTTCTTC
TRBV6-5	TRBJ2-4	-	-	15	CASSAPGLAKNIQYF	TGTGCCAGCAGTGCACCAGGGTTAGCCAAAAACATTCAGTACTTC
TRBV27	TRBJ2-3	TRBD2	few	13	CASKRGSTDTQYF	TGTGCCAGCAAGCGGGGGAGCACAGATACGCAGTATTTT
TRBV27	TRBJ2-1	TRBD2	-	15	CASSKGLAGVNEQFF	TGTGCCAGCAGTAAAGGACTAGCGGGAGTTAATGAGCAGTTCTTC
TRBV7-2	TRBJ2-7	TRBD1	-	16	CASSTQGVASYNEQYF	TGTGCCAGCAGCACCCAGGGGGTAGCGTCTTACAATGAGCAGTACTTC
TRBV20-1	TRBJ2-4	-	-	14	CSARPVGGLNIQYF	TGCAGTGCTAGACCTGTGGGGGGGCTGAACATTCAGTACTTC
TRBV20-1	TRBJ1-3	-	-	16	CSARANGGYSGNTIYF	TGCAGTGCTAGAGCCAACGGTGGATACTCTGGAAACACCATATATTTT
TRBV7-2	TRBJ2-5	-	-	14	CASSLGLFQETQYF	TGTGCCAGCAGCTTAGGGCTGTTTCAAGAGACCCAGTACTTC
TRBV19	TRBJ2-2	-	-	13	CASSTPPTHRLFF	TGTGCCAGTAGTACCCCACCGACACATCGGCTGTTTTTT
TRBV7-8	TRBJ1-2	-	-	15	CASSSPGPGLDGYTF	TGTGCCAGCAGCTCACCGGGACCGGGGCTAGATGGCTACACCTTC
TRBV6-6	TRBJ2-7	-	few	16	CASSPFRGAPSYEQYF	TGTGCCAGCAGTCCCTTCCGGGGGGCCCCCTCCTACGAGCAGTACTTC
TRBV28	TRBJ2-5	TRBD1	once	16	CASRTGTGGVQETQYF	TGTGCCAGCAGGACCGGGACAGGGGGAGTACAAGAGACCCAGTACTTC
TRBV7-2	TRBJ1-6	-	few	13	CATRFDYNSPLHF	TGTGCCACACGGTTTGATTATAATTCACCCCTCCACTTT
TRBV10-3	TRBJ2-1	TRBD2	few	16	CAISEPAGGGYNEQFF	TGTGCCATCAGTGAGCCTGCTGGCGGGGGTTACAATGAGCAGTTCTTC
TRBV28	TRBJ2-1	TRBD2	-	19	CASTPSRASGSRSYNEQFF	TGTGCCAGCACCCCTTCCCGGGCTAGCGGGAGTAGGTCCTACAATGAGCAGTTCTTC